The table lists the clone carrying this TCR beta chain with many counts. What it binds is unknown. The data were obtained in a study of metastatic and nonmetastatic thyroid tumors. On the study more broadly: Comparative analysis of repertoires was undertaken across blood and tumor or nodule tissue obtained from malignant and benign thyroid patients. Findings and limits, study-wide: The reported finding was significantly higher TCR beta diversity in malignant thyroid tumors relative to benign nodules, in blood and tumor.

Via MiXCR, TCRdb re-called the PCR reads. The sample yields around 19,000 clones, about 10% seen once. Prior to thyroid surgery, none of the patients had received any treatment. The clonotype originates from a female donor with papillary thyroid cancer or a benign thyroid nodule (not recorded which). Some clones in this sample may be carry-over from other donors' samples. Sequenced sample: blood.

As DNA, the CDR3 is TGTGCCAGCAGCCACGCCTCCTCGGCCTCTGGAGAGGAGACCCAGTACTTC. This encodes CASSHASSASGEETQYF. The chain couples TRBV28 to TRBJ2-5; no reliable D call. The germline V gene encodes CDR1 MDHEN and CDR2 SYDVKM. The CDR3 runs 17 residues. Between the trimmed V and J ends, which lost 6 bases and 5 bases, there was a span of 25 bases.